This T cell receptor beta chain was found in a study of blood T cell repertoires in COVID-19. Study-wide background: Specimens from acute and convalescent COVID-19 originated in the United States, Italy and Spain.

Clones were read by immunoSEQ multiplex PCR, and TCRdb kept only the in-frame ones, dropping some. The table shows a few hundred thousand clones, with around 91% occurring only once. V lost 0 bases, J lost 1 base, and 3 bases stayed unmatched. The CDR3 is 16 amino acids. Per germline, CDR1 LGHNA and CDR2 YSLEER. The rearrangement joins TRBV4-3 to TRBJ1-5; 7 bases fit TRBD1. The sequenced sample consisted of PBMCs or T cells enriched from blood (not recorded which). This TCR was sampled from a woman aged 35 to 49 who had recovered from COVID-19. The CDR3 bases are TGCGCCAGCAGCCAAGACAGGGGGTTGAGCAATCAGCCCCAGCATTTT. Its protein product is CASSQDRGLSNQPQHF.